The next 2 T cell receptor beta chains were all read from a single sample in a study of T cells in Graves' hyperthyroidism and ophthalmopathy. Amplification yielded TCR beta CDR3 regions, with RNA transcripts as the source. The TCR CDR3 first-round RT-PCR relied on the HTBI primer set. Via MiXCR, TCRdb re-called the multiplex PCR reads, giving one row per CDR3 protein. This sample has about 640,000 distinct CDR3 sequences, with more than 12% found just once. Material for sequencing was blood. These receptors all stem from a woman between 45 and 65 years old with Graves' ophthalmopathy.

This clonotype has more than one count but fewer than ten. The chain links TRBV18 to TRBJ2-7, with TRBD1 matching 8 bases. V was clipped by 0 bases and J by 3 bases; unmatched bases: 13. Germline CDR1 reads KGHSH; CDR2 reads LQKENI. The CDR3 is 18 residues long. The CDR3 sequence: CASSPPSGLVGQDYEQYF. For the CDR3, the DNA is TGTGCCAGCTCACCACCCAGTGGTTTAGTGGGACAGGACTACGAGCAGTACTTC.

This clonotype was detected only a few times. This rearrangement joins TRBV7-9 to TRBJ2-7; D is unresolved. This CDR3 contains 16 residues. Germline CDR1 reads SEHNR; CDR2 reads FQNEAQ (reference sequence). Trimming removed 1 base at V and 6 bases at J, with 19 bases between. The CDR3 protein is CASSLGVGMYSSEQYF. The DNA for the CDR3 is TGTGCCAGCAGCTTAGGGGTAGGGATGTATTCGAGCGAGCAGTACTTC.